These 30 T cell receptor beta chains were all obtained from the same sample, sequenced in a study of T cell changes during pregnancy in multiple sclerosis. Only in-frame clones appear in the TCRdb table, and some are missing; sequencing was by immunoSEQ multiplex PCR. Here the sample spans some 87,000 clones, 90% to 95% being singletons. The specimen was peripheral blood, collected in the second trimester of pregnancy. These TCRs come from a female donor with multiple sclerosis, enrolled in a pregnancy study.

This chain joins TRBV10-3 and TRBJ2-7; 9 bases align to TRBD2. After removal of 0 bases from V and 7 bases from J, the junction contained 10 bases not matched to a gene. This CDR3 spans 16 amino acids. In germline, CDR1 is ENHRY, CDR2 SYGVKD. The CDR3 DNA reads TGTGCCATCAGTGAGTCGAGCGGGAGGAGGTTCTGGGAGCAGTACTTC. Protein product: CAISESSGRRFWEQYF.

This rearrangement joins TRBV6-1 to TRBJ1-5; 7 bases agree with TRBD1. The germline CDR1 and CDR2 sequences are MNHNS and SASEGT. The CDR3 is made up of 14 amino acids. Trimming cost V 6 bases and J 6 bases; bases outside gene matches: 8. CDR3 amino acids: CASRPGQRIQPQHF. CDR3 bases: TGTGCCAGCAGACCGGGACAGAGGATTCAGCCCCAGCATTTT.

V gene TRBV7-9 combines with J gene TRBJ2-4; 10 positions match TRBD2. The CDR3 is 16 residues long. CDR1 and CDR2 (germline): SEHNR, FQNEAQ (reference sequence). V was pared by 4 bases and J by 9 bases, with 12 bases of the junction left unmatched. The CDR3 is CASSSSSGGPLGIQYF. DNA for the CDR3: TGTGCCAGCAGCTCGTCTAGCGGGGGACCCCTAGGCATTCAGTACTTC.

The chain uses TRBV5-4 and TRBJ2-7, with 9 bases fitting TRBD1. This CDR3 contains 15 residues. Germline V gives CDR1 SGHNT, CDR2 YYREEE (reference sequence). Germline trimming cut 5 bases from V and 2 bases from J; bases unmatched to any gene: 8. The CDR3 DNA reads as TGTGCCAGCAGTAGGGACAGGGTGAGGGCCTACGAGCAGTACTTC. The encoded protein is CASSRDRVRAYEQYF.

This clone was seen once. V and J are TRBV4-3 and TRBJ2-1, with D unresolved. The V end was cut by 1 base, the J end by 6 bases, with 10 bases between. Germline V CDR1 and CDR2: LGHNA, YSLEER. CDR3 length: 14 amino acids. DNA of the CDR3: TGCGCCAGCAGCCAAGGGCTCGATGGCAATGAGCAGTTCTTC. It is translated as CASSQGLDGNEQFF.

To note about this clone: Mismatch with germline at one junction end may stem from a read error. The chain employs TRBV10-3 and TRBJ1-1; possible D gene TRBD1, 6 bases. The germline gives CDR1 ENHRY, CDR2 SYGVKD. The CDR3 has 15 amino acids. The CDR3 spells CAMSEYGTPNTEAFF. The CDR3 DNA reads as TGTGCCATGAGTGAGTACGGGACACCGAACACTGAAGCTTTCTTT.

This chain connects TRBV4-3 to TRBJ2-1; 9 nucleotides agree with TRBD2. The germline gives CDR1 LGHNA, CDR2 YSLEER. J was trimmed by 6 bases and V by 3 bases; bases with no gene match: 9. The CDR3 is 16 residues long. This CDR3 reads CASSQFSGSGGNEQFF. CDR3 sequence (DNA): TGCGCCAGCAGCCAGTTTAGCGGGAGCGGCGGCAATGAGCAGTTCTTC.

CDR3 region: CVRRQGSGSNQPQHF. The CDR3 DNA reads TGTGTCAGACGGCAGGGATCTGGTAGCAATCAGCCCCAGCATTTT. The V call is TRBV7-5, the J call TRBJ1-5; the D call of TRBD1 is as the table states it, not checked on the DNA. TRBV7-5 is a documented pseudogene. The CDR3 is 15 residues long.

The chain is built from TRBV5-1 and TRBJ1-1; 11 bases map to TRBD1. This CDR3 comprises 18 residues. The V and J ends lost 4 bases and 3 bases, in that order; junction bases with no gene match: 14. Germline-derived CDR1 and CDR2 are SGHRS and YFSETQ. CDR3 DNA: TGCGCCAGCAGCACAGGACAGGGGGCGCAAATCCTGGACACTGAAGCTTTCTTT. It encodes CASSTGQGAQILDTEAFF.

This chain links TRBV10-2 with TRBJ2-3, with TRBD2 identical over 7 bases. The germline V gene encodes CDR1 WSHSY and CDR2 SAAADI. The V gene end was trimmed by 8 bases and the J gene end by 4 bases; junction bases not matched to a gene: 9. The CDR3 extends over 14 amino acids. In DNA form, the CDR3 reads TGCGCCAGCGGTTCTGAGGGAGGGGCAGATACGCAGTATTTT. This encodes CASGSEGGADTQYF.

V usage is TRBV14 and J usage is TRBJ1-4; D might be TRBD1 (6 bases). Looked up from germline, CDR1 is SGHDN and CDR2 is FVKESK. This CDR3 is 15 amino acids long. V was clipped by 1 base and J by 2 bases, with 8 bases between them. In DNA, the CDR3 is TGTGCCAGCAGCCAAGGGGACACGACTAATGAAAAACTGTTTTTT. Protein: CASSQGDTTNEKLFF. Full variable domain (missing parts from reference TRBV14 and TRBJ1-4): EAGVTQFPSHSVIEKGQTVTLRCDPISGHDNLYWYRRVMGKEIKFLLHFVKESKQDESGMPNNRFLAERTGGTYSTLKVQPAELEDSGVYFCASSQGDTTNEKLFFGSGTQLSVL.

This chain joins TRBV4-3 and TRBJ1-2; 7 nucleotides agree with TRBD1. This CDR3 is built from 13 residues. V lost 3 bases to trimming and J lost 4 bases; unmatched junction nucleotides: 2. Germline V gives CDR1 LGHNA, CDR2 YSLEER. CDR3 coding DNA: TGCGCCAGCAGCCAGACAGGGATCTATGGCTACACCTTC. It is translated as CASSQTGIYGYTF.

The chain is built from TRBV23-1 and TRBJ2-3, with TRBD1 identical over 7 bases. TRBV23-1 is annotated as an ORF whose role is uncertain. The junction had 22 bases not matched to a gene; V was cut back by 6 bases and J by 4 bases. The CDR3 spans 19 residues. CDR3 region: CASSDTKIQGREGPDTQYF. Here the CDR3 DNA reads TGCGCCAGCAGCGATACCAAGATACAGGGGAGAGAGGGTCCAGATACGCAGTATTTT.

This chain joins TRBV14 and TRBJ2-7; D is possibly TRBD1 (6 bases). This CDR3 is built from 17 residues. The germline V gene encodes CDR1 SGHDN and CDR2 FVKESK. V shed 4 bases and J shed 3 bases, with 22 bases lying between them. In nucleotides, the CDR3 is TGTGCCAGCAGCCCGGACCCGATGACAGGCCACTACTACGAGCAGTACTTC. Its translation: CASSPDPMTGHYYEQYF.

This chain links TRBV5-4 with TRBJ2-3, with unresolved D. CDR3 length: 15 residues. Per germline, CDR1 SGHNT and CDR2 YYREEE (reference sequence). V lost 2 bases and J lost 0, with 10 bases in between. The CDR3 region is CASSFPSSSTDTQYF. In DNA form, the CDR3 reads TGTGCCAGCAGCTTCCCTTCTTCTAGCACAGATACGCAGTATTTT.

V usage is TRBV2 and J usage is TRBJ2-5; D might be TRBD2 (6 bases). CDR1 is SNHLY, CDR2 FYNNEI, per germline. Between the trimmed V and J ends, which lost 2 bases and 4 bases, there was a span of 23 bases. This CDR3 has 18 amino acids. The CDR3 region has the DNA TGTGCCAGCAGTGAACATTTGGCCCGAAAGCAGGGAGGAGAGACCCAGTACTTC. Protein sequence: CASSEHLARKQGGETQYF.

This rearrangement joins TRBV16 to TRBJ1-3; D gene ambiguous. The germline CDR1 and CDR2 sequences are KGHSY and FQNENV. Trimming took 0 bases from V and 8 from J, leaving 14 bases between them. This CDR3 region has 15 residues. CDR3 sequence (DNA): TGTGCCAGCAGCCAATCAAGCGGGCATGGTGACACCATATATTTT. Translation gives CASSQSSGHGDTIYF. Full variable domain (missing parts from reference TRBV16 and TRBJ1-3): GEEVAQTPKHLVRGEGQKAKLYCAPIKGHSYVFWYQQVLKNEFKFLISFQNENVFDETGMPKERFSAKCLPNSPCSLEIQATKLEDSAVYFCASSQSSGHGDTIYFGEGSWLTVV.

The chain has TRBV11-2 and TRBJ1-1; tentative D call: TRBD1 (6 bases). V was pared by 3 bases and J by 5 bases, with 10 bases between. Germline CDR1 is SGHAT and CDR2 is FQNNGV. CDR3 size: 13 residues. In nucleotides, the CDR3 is TGTGCCAGCAGCTTGGGGGGGCGGACTGAAGCTTTCTTT. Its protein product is CASSLGGRTEAFF.

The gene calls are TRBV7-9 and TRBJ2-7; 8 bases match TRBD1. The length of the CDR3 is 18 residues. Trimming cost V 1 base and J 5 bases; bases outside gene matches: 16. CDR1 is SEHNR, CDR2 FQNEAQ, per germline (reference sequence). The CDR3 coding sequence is TGTGCCAGCAGCTTAGGTGGGGGACAGGTGTTGGTATATAACGAGCAGTACTTC. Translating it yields CASSLGGGQVLVYNEQYF.

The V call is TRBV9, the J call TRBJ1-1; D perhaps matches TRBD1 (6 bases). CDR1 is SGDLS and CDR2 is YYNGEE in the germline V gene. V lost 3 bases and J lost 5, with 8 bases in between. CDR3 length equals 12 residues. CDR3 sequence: CASSGQGTEAFF. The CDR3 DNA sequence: TGTGCCAGCAGCGGGCAGGGGACTGAAGCTTTCTTT.

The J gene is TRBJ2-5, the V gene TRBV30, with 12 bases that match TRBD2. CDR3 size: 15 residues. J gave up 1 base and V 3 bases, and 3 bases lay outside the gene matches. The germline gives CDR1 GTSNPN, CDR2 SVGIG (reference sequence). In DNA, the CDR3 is TGTGCCTGGAGCCAGGGACTAGCGGGCCAAGAGACCCAGTACTTC. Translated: CAWSQGLAGQETQYF.

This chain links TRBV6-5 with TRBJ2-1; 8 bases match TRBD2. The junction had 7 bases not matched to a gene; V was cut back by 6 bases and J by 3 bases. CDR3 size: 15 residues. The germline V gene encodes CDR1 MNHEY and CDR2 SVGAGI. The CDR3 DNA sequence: TGTGCCAGCAGACCCGTTGCGGGAGGCTACAATGAGCAGTTCTTC. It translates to CASRPVAGGYNEQFF.

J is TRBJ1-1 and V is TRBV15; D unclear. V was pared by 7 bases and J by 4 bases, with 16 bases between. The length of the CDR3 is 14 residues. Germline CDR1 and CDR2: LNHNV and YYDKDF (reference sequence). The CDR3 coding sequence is TGTGCCACCACCCGAGGAGGCCCGGGCACTGAAGCTTTCTTT. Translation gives CATTRGGPGTEAFF.

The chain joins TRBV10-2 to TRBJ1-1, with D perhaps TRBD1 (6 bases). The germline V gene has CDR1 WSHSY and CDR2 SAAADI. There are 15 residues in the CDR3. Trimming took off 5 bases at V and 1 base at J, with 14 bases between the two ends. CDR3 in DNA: TGCGCCAGCAGTCTGGGGGCGGGCCCGAACACTGAAGCTTTCTTT. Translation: CASSLGAGPNTEAFF.

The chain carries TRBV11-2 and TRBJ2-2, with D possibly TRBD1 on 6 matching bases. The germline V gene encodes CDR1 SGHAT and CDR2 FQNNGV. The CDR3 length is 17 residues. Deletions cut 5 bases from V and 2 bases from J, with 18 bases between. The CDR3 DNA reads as TGTGCCAGCAGCACCCATAAGACAGGATCTAACACCGGGGAGCTGTTTTTT. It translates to CASSTHKTGSNTGELFF.

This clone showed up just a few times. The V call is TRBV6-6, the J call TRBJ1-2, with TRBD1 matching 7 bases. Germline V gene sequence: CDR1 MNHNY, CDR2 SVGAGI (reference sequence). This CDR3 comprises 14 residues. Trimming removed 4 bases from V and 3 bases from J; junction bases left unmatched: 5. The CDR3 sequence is CASSFTGTDYGYTF. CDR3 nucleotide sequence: TGTGCCAGCAGTTTCACCGGGACAGACTATGGCTACACCTTC.

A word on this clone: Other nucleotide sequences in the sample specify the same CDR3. DNA for the CDR3: TGTGCCAGTAGCCCGCAGGGTGGCAATCAGCCCCAGCATTTT. Its protein is CASSPQGGNQPQHF. The V call is TRBV19, the J call TRBJ1-5; D is possibly TRBD1 (5 bases). The CDR3 is made up of 14 amino acids. V was shortened by 6 bases and J by 2 bases, with 11 bases between the two germline ends. Germline CDR1 is LNHDA and CDR2 is SQIVND (reference sequence).

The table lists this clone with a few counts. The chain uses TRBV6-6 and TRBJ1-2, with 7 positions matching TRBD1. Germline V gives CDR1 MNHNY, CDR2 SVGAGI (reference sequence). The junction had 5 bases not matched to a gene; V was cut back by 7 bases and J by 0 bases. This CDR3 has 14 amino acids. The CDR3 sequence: CASNRQGANYGYTF. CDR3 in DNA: TGTGCCAGCAACAGACAGGGAGCTAACTATGGCTACACCTTC.

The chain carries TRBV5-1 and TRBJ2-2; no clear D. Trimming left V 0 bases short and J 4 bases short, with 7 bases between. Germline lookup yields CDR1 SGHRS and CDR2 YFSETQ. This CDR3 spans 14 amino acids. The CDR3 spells CASSLVVSTGELFF. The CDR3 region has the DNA TGCGCCAGCAGCTTGGTGGTCAGCACCGGGGAGCTGTTTTTT.

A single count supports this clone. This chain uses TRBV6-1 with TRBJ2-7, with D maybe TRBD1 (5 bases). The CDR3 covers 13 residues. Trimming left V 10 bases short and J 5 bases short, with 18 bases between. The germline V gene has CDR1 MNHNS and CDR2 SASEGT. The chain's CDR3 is CATTRLLRDEQYF. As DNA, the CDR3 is TGTGCCACCACACGGCTTCTCAGGGACGAGCAGTACTTC.